Listed below are T cell receptor beta chains from one sample, sequenced in a study of shared clonotypes between healthy human individuals. TCRdb's copy holds only in-frame clones and misses some; the assay was immunoSEQ multiplex PCR. The sample lists about 2.2 million clones, roughly 93% seen once, with about 1.6% in the top ten. Sequences were obtained from naive CD8+ T cells from PBMCs. These receptors were obtained from a man between 18 and 35 years old in good health. Some clones in this sample may be carry-over from other donors' samples. The CDR3 runs from the conserved cysteine through the conserved F or W. D genes are given only for firm matches. A row's size may be missing; if present it is once, few, many or a size class.

j_call d_call v_call clone_size cdr3_aa cdr3_nt
TRBJ2-3 NA TRBV27 once CASTRGDTQYF TGTGCCAGCACCCGGGGGGATACGCAGTATTTT
TRBJ2-5 NA TRBV5-1 NA CASSPTRGETQYF TGCGCCAGCAGCCCCACTAGGGGAGAGACCCAGTACTTC
TRBJ2-7 NA TRBV11-2 NA CASSTRETGSDEQYF TGTGCCAGCAGCACCCGGGAGACAGGGAGCGACGAGCAGTACTTC
TRBJ2-2 NA TRBV10-3 NA CAISGEGRSTGELFF TGTGCCATCAGTGGAGAGGGCCGGAGCACCGGGGAGCTGTTTTTT
TRBJ2-7 TRBD2 TRBV9 NA CASSAGTSATYEQYF TGTGCCAGCAGCGCCGGGACTAGCGCCACCTACGAGCAGTACTTC
TRBJ2-7 TRBD2 TRBV27 NA CASTTSGSSGEQYF TGTGCCAGCACCACTAGCGGGAGTTCGGGCGAGCAGTACTTC
TRBJ2-4 TRBD2 TRBV11-2 NA CASSLVPGTSGF TGTGCCAGCAGCTTAGTTCCCGGGACTAGTGGCTTC
TRBJ1-2 NA TRBV19 NA CASRWAHYGYTF TGTGCCAGCAGATGGGCCCACTACGGCTACACCTTC
TRBJ2-7 NA TRBV4-1 NA CASSQGVGIGSSYEQYF TGCGCCAGCAGCCAAGGAGTCGGCATAGGGAGCTCCTACGAGCAGTACTTC
TRBJ2-7 NA TRBV4-3 NA CASSQDPTPGESYEQYF TGCGCCAGCAGCCAAGATCCGACCCCCGGGGAGTCCTACGAGCAGTACTTC
TRBJ1-2 TRBD1 TRBV19 NA CASRGTLETGVYNYGYTF TGTGCCAGCAGGGGGACACTCGAAACAGGGGTTTATAACTATGGCTACACCTTC
TRBJ2-5 NA TRBV9 NA CASSGGDIETQYF TGTGCCAGCAGCGGGGGGGACATTGAGACCCAGTACTTC
TRBJ1-1 NA TRBV28 NA CASKVNTEAFF TGTGCCAGCAAAGTGAACACTGAAGCTTTCTTT
TRBJ2-2 TRBD2 TRBV19 NA CASSMSSGSPNTGELFF TGTGCCAGTAGTATGAGTAGCGGGAGTCCGAACACCGGGGAGCTGTTTTTT
TRBJ1-5 TRBD1 TRBV28 NA CASSFRRDSNQPQHF TGTGCCAGCAGTTTCCGTAGGGACAGTAATCAGCCCCAGCATTTT
TRBJ2-7 TRBD1 TRBV4-3 once CASSQDRTGAYEQYF TGCGCCAGCAGCCAAGATAGGACAGGTGCCTACGAGCAGTACTTC
TRBJ1-2 NA TRBV5-1 NA CASSFTGGANYGYTF TGCGCCAGCAGCTTTACAGGAGGGGCTAACTATGGCTACACCTTC
TRBJ1-1 NA TRBV4-3 NA CASSQGLFDGTEAFF TGCGCCAGCAGCCAAGGCCTGTTCGACGGCACTGAAGCTTTCTTT
TRBJ2-3 NA TRBV19 NA CASRTHSGTQYF TGTGCCAGTAGGACTCACAGTGGTACGCAGTATTTT